This entry describes one T cell receptor (beta chain). Its antigen has not been determined. Because the receptor is murine, the gene names and germline sequences shown are mouse ones. The sequence runs out 1 residue before the end of the CDR3; the remainder is reconstructed from the germline J gene. Libraries were prepared through the immunoSEQ multiplex PCR assay. Adaptive Biotechnologies performed the TCRbeta CDR3 sequencing at survey depth and reported CDR3 sequences, V/J genes, productive frequency and template counts. Amplification of TCR beta CDR3 regions was performed from genomic DNA rather than from RNA. On the authors' methods: Pairwise repertoire overlap between tissues was quantified with Jensen-Shannon divergence, where 1 means complete divergence and 0 identical. Tissues were clustered by single-linkage agglomerative hierarchical clustering of pairwise JSD values, and the clustering results were displayed as dendrograms. GLIPH2 was applied to all patient samples using simulation_depth 1000, kmer_min_depth 3, and cdr3_length_cutoff 8, and only groups with more than two unique CDR3s were retained. A standardized tissue-overlap score was generated by extrapolating Jaccard GLIPH-group overlap across patients to a standard repertoire size of 1000 clones. To look at how diversity was associated with clinical or experimental variables, linear mixed-effect models were used, with tissue treated as a fixed effect and individual treated as a random effect. Imported from immuneACCESS, the table was reduced by TCRdb to in-frame sequences with V and J called. These copies leave out some clones; in studies compared against another copy, an unresolved V gene accounts for under half, and the cause of the remainder is not known. That table furnishes V, J and clone size, whereas the DNA furnished D and trimming. This sample is represented by more than 2,500 clones; 35% to 50% of them were singletons. Jointly, the top ten make up over 25% of the sample.

This sample is part of a study of tissue T cells after allogeneic stem cell transplantation (dated by TCRdb to 2021 to 2024). The study in broad terms: TCR beta repertoires were profiled across many tissues obtained from research autopsies of patients with and without GVHD, as well as in mouse models of GVHD. The human part of the study was a prospective observational study with no blinding and no randomization. Study-wide findings and limitations: The study did not establish which tissue TCRs were alloreactive or antigen-specific, and some clones may have been host cells that persisted. Within patients, how anatomically similar tissues were was a major factor shaping TCR repertoire composition, regardless of disease or transplant status. The patient cohort was small and varied clinically, and sampling depth was recognized as a limitation. In both patients and mice, T cells from blood and spleen covered only a limited part of the TCR repertoire found in tissues. Only a few T cell clones appeared in more than one patient, yet motif-based clustering showed tissue-specific repertoire signatures that were shared between patients.

What this sample's time point label stands for: mouse harvest day 14 after allogeneic transplant. Each mouse graft, delivered by tail vein injection, combined 10^6 splenic CD5+ T cells with 10^7 T-cell-depleted bone marrow cells. Mouse GVHD was modeled in a major MHC-mismatch B6 (H2b) into BALB/c (H2d) model, with tissues profiled at day 7 or 14. On day 7 or 14 post-transplant, mouse tissues and retro-orbital blood were harvested with separate sterile tools for each animal, and livers were flushed beforehand. Before genomic DNA isolation with the DNeasy Blood & Tissue Kit, mouse tissues were minced with razor blades in buffered saline. The CDR3, cysteine through phenylalanine, is 14 amino acids long. Part of the CDR3 DNA is given, 39 bases translated from base 1. After removal of 2 bases from V and 6 bases from J, the junction retains 6 bases not matched to a gene. CDR1 SGHLS and CDR2 HYDKME were looked up in the germline V gene.

The sequencing sample was made of lymph node tissue. The chain uses TRBV12-2 and TRBJ2-4, with 8 bases in between that match TRBD1. The TCR originated in a female BALB/c mouse given C57BL/6 T cells with graft-versus-host disease after an allogeneic hematopoietic cell transplant. Incomplete CDR3 DNA: TGTGCCAGCTCTCCCGGACAGGGAAGTAACACCTTGTAC. It encodes CASSPGQGSNTLY. The whole CDR3 region reads CASSPGQGSNTLYF.